This entry concerns a single TCR beta chain. Losses at the gene ends were 1 base for V and 8 bases for J; bases not matched to a gene: 22. Germline V gene data show CDR1 as MDHEN and CDR2 as SYDVKM. The CDR3 consists of 19 residues. The data stem from a study of cytomegalovirus exposure and HLA in healthy donors. PCR primers comprised 60 Vbeta and 13 Jbeta primers. The data were produced by immunoSEQ multiplex PCR, yet TCRdb's version contains in-frame clones alone and is incomplete. The listing contains 130,000 to 150,000 clones. The sequenced sample consisted of PBMCs. This clonotype was obtained from a male donor in good health and CMV-seronegative. The chain is built from TRBV28 and TRBJ1-1; 7 nucleotides align to TRBD1. CDR3 in DNA: TGTGCCAGCAGTTTATCCCGTTCCCCTGGGTACCTAACAGGGGACGAAGCTTTCTTT. Amino acid sequence: CASSLSRSPGYLTGDEAFF.